This TCR beta chain was captured by sequencing in a study of cytomegalovirus exposure and HLA in healthy donors. The trim removed 1 base at V and 6 bases at J, leaving 2 bases unmatched. Germline lookup yields CDR1 LGHNA and CDR2 YSLEER. CDR3 length equals 16 residues. With 60 Vbeta and 13 Jbeta primers, the PCR was carried out. Sequencing was performed with immunoSEQ multiplex PCR; in TCRdb, only in-frame clones are kept and a portion is missing. This table holds around 130,000 clones, about 82% found once. Sequencing input: PBMCs. The chain has TRBV4-3 and TRBJ2-1, with 14 bases identical to TRBD2. This sequence originates from a boy younger than 18 in good health and CMV-seronegative. The CDR3 DNA reads as TGCGCCAGCAGCCAAGGACTAGCGGGAGGGGGCAATGAGCAGTTCTTC. Translation gives CASSQGLAGGGNEQFF.